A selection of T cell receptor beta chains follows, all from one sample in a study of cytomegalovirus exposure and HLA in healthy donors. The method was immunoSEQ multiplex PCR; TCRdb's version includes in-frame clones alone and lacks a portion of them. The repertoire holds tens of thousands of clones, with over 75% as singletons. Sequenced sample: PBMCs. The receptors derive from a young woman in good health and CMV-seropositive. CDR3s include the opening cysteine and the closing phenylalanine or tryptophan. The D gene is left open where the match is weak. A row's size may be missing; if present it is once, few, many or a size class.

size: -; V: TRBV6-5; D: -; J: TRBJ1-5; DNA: TGTGCCAGCAGTTACTCGTTTCAGGGCGGACAGCCCCAGCATTTT; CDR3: CASSYSFQGGQPQHF
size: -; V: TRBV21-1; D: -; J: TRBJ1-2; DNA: TGTGCCAGTAAGGGACAGGGAAAAGCTAATGGAGAGAAGACGGGGTCTTGCGGCTACACCTTC; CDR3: CASKGQGKANGEKTGSCGYTF
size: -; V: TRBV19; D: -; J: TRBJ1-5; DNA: TGTGCCAGTAGTATTACTGGGCTCCGGAGGAGCAATCAGCCCCAGCATTTT; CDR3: CASSITGLRRSNQPQHF
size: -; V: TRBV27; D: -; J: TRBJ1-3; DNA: TGTGCCAGCAGTTTATCTGGAACTAGCTCTGGAAACACCATATATTTT; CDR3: CASSLSGTSSGNTIYF
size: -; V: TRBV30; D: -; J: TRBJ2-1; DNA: TGTGCCTATGGGGCTGCTCCATACAATGAGCAGTTCTTC; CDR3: CAYGAAPYNEQFF
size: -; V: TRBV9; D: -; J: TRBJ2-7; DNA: TGTGCCAGCAGCCCTACGGGAGCTAGCTCCTACGAGCAGTACTTC; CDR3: CASSPTGASSYEQYF
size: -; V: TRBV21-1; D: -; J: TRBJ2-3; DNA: TGTGCCAGCAGCCCACGGACTAGCGGAACAGATACGCAGTATTTT; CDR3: CASSPRTSGTDTQYF
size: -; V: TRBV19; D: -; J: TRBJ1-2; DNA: TGTGCCAGTAGTATAGATGACAGCTCCCTGTTCCGATATGGCTACACCTTC; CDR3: CASSIDDSSLFRYGYTF
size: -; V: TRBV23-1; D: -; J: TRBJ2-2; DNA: TGCGCCACCAGGGAGCTGTTTTTT; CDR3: CATRELFF
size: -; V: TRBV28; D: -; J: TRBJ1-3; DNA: TGTGCCAGCAGTTTGAGGCCTTTCTCTGGAAACACCATATATTTT; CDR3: CASSLRPFSGNTIYF
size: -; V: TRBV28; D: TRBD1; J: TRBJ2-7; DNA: TGTGCCAGCAGTCAGACAGGGGATACACGCTACGAGCAGTACTTC; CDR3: CASSQTGDTRYEQYF
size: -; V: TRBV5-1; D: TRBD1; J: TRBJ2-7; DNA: TGCGCCAGCAGTTCTTCAGGGGGCGGCTACGAGCAGTACTTC; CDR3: CASSSSGGGYEQYF
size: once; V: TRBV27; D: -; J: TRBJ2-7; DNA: TGTGCCAGCAGTTTCAGTCCCGGGACACAATTCTACGAGCAGTACTTC; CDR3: CASSFSPGTQFYEQYF
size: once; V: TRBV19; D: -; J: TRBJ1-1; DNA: TGTGCCATCACCCCGGGGGATAACACTGAAGCTTTCTTT; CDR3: CAITPGDNTEAFF
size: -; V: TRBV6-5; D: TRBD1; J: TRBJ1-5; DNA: TGTGCCAGCAGTTATTCGGGACAGCTCAATCAGCCCCAGCATTTT; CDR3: CASSYSGQLNQPQHF
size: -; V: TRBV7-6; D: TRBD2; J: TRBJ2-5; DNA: TGTGCCAGCAGCCAAAGACTAGCGGGCAACCAAGAGACCCAGTACTTC; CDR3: CASSQRLAGNQETQYF
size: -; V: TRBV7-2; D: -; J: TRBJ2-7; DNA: TGTGCCAGCAGCTTAGGCAAGGGGTCCCCCTACGAGCAGTACTTC; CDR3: CASSLGKGSPYEQYF
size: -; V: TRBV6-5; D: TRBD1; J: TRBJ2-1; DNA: TGTGCCAGCAAATTAGACAGGGGTGCCTACAATGAGCAGTTCTTC; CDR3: CASKLDRGAYNEQFF
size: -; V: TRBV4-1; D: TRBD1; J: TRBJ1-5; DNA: TGCGCCAGCAGCCCGGTCCAGGGGGCAGGAATTCAGCCCCAGCATTTT; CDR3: CASSPVQGAGIQPQHF
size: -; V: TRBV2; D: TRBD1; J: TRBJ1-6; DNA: TGTGCCAGCAGTGAAAGGGGACAGTACACGAGCTCCTATAATTCACCCCTCCACTTT; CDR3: CASSERGQYTSSYNSPLHF
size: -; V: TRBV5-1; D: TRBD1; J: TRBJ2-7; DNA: TGCGCCAGCAGCATCCGGACAGGTTCTCCCGAGCAGTACTTC; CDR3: CASSIRTGSPEQYF
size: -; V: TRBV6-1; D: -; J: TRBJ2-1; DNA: TGTGCCAGCAGAGTGACAGGGACTTCCTACAATGAGCAGTTCTTC; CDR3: CASRVTGTSYNEQFF
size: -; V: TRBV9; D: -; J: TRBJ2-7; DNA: TGTGCCAGCAGCTTTAGCGACGAAATCTACGAGCAGTACTTC; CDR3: CASSFSDEIYEQYF
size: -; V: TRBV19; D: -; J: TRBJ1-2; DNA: TGTGCCAGTAGGCCTGACAGGTTTCCCTATGGCTACACCTTC; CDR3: CASRPDRFPYGYTF
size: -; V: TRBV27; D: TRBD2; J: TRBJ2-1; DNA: TGTGCCAGCACCAAGACAAGACTAGCTCACTCCTACAATGAGCAGTTCTTC; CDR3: CASTKTRLAHSYNEQFF
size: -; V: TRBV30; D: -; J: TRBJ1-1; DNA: TGTGCCTGGAGGAACGGTCTCAACACTGAAGCTTTCTTT; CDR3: CAWRNGLNTEAFF
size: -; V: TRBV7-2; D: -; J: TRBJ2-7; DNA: TGTGCCAGCAGCGACGGGAATCCCTACGAGCAGTACTTC; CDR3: CASSDGNPYEQYF
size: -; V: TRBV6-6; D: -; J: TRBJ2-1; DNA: TGTGCCAGCAGTGACCCCAGGGTCTACAATGAGCAGTTCTTC; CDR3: CASSDPRVYNEQFF
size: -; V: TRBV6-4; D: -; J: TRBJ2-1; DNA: TGTGCCAGCAGTGGACAGTTTGGAAATGAGCAGTTCTTC; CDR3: CASSGQFGNEQFF
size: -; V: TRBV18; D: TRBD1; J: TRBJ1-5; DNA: TGTGCCAGCTCACCAGGACAGGGTCAGCCCCAGCATTTT; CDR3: CASSPGQGQPQHF
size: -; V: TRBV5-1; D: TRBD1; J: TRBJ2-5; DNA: TGCGCCAGCAGCTTGCTTAGGACAGGGGGCATGTTAGAGACCCAGTACTTC; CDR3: CASSLLRTGGMLETQYF
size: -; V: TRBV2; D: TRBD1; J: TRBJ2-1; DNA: TGTGCCAGCAGACGACAGGGAGACAATGAGCAGTTCTTC; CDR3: CASRRQGDNEQFF
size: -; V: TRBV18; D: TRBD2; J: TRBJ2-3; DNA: TGTGCCAGCTCACGATCTAGCGGGACGGAAGATACGCAGTATTTT; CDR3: CASSRSSGTEDTQYF
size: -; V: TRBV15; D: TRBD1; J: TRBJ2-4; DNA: TGTGCCACCAGCAGAGAAGGGACAGGGCCCAAAAACATTCAGTACTTC; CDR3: CATSREGTGPKNIQYF
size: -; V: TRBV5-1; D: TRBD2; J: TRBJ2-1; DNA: TGCGCCAGCACCCGGGCGGGAGGGTACAACAATGAGCAGTTCTTC; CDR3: CASTRAGGYNNEQFF
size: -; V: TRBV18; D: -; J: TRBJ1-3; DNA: TGTGCCAGCTCATCCCGAACAGGTTTATTGTCCTCTGGAAACACCATATATTTT; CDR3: CASSSRTGLLSSGNTIYF
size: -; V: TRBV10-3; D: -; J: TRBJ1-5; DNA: TGTGCCATCAGTGAACGGGGACAGCCCCAGCATTTT; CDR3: CAISERGQPQHF
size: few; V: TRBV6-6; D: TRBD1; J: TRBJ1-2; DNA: TGTGCCATTCTAGGGGACAGGGGAAGAGGTAACTATGGCTACACCTTC; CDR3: CAILGDRGRGNYGYTF
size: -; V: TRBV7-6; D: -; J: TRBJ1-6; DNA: TGTGCCAGCAGCTTAGCGAGCACAGGGTTTTCACCCCTCCACTTT; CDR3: CASSLASTGFSPLHF
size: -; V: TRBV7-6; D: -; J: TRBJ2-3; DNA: TGTGCCAGCAGCTTCCTCACAGATACGCAGTATTTT; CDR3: CASSFLTDTQYF
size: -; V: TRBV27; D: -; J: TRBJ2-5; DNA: TGTGCCAGCAGTTCTGGGACACTGTACCAAGAGACCCAGTACTTC; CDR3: CASSSGTLYQETQYF
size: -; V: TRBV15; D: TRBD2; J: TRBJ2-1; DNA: TGTGCCACCAGCAGAGATGGGTTGGGCCTACTAGCGGGAACACAAAATGAGCAGTTCTTC; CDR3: CATSRDGLGLLAGTQNEQFF
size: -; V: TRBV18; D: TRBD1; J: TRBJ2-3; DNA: TGTGCCAGCTCAACCGTTCGATTACAGGGGGCTGATACGCAGTATTTT; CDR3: CASSTVRLQGADTQYF
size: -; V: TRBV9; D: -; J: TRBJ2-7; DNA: TGTGCCAGCAGCGTTGACCCTAGCATCCAAGGGGAGCAGTACTTC; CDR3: CASSVDPSIQGEQYF
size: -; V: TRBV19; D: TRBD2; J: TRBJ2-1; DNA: TGTGCCAGTAGGGTAGCGGGGCTACAGGGCAATGAGCAGTTCTTC; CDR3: CASRVAGLQGNEQFF
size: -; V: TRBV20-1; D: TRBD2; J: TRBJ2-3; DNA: TGCAGGGGACTAGCGGGGAGGGCTTCGTATTTT; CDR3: CRGLAGRASYF